This record concerns one TCR beta chain sequence. Its antigen remains unidentified. The sample belongs to a study of cytomegalovirus exposure and HLA in healthy donors. Study-wide context: Researchers previously reported finding just under 120 million unique TCR beta sequences from about 170 million T cells.

Study conclusions and caveats: Per a prior analysis, the majority of TCR beta V segments were productive roughly 87% or roughly 30% of the time.

With 60 Vbeta and 13 Jbeta primers, the PCR was carried out. The repertoire was sequenced with immunoSEQ multiplex PCR; TCRdb's copy has only in-frame clones and lacks some. The table lists 180,000 or so clones, 75% to 80% of them singletons. With 7 bases clipped from V and 5 bases from J, the junction kept 8 bases outside the gene matches. The germline V gene has CDR1 SNHLY and CDR2 FYNNEI. This CDR3 has 14 amino acids. The sample consisted of PBMCs. The clonotype was recovered from a man aged 45 to 65 in good health and CMV-seropositive. The gene calls are TRBV2 and TRBJ2-7; TRBD1 agrees at 10 bases. DNA of the CDR3: TGTGCCAGCACCAGGGACAGGGGAACCCACGAGCAGTACTTC. Translation gives CASTRDRGTHEQYF.